Each of the 27 T cell receptor beta chains below was sequenced from the same sample in a study of early T cells in non-severe SARS-CoV-2 infection (TCRdb year 2021). Libraries were constructed by 5' RACE. The reads were generated on a NextSeq 500. TCRdb applied fastp at Q25 and MiXCR to the public reads, then kept only in-frame beta chains. Identical CDR3 protein sequences are pooled into one entry, listed with their most common genes and DNA. The table for this sample lists 60,000 or so distinct CDR3 sequences; over 10% of them were counted only once. Of the sample, roughly 1.4% is held by the ten largest clones. The sequencing here drew on whole blood, taken at baseline. The receptors were gathered from an adult who was a healthcare worker with PCR-confirmed SARS-CoV-2 infection or an uninfected control (not recorded which).

CDR3 region: CASSVTDSYNEQFF. CDR3 nucleotides: TGTGCCAGCAGCGTGACCGATTCCTACAATGAGCAGTTCTTC. The chain employs TRBV6-2 or TRBV6-3 and TRBJ2-1; D is ambiguous. CDR1 MNHEY and CDR2 SVGEGT come from the germline V gene. This CDR3 region has 14 residues. V was shortened by 6 bases and J by 1 base, with 10 bases between the two germline ends.

This clonotype was found a few times. This chain connects TRBV28 to TRBJ1-4; D is uncertain. Trimming cost V 7 bases and J 4 bases, with 4 bases left between them. This CDR3 has 11 amino acids. Germline V gives CDR1 MDHEN, CDR2 SYDVKM. The CDR3 DNA sequence: TGTGCCAGCATCGGTAATGAAAAACTGTTTTTT. Its translation is CASIGNEKLFF. Based on the CDR3 plus reference TRBV28 and TRBJ1-4, the full variable domain is DVKVTQSSRYLVKRTGEKVFLECVQDMDHENMFWYRQDPGLGLRLIYFSYDVKMKEKGDIPEGYSVSREKKERFSLILESASTNQTSMYLCASIGNEKLFFGSGTQLSVL.

The rearrangement uses TRBV11-3 and TRBJ2-1, with D unresolved. The V gene lost 2 bases and the J gene lost 5 bases, with 10 bases spanning the gap. Per germline, CDR1 SGHNT and CDR2 YENEEA. The CDR3 consists of 14 residues. CDR3 sequence reads: CASSLPGIDNEQFF. CDR3 DNA: TGTGCCAGCAGCTTACCTGGGATAGACAATGAGCAGTTCTTC.

This clonotype has ten or more counts. The V call is TRBV12-3 or TRBV12-4, the J call TRBJ2-7; perhaps TRBD1 as D (6 bases). V was clipped by 6 bases and J by 0 bases, with 12 bases between them. This CDR3 is built from 14 residues. CDR3 DNA: TGTGCCAGCAGAAAGACAGGCTTCTCCTACGAGCAGTACTTC. Its translation is CASRKTGFSYEQYF.

This clonotype showed up just a few times. The rearrangement links TRBV30 to TRBJ2-3; D gene uncertain. This CDR3 has 15 amino acids. Trimming pared 0 bases from V and 0 bases from J, leaving 10 bases between. Germline loops: CDR1 GTSNPN, CDR2 SVGIG (reference sequence). CDR3 coding DNA: TGTGCCTGGAGTGTACAAGTGTCTAGCACAGATACGCAGTATTTT. Its protein product is CAWSVQVSSTDTQYF. Using reference TRBV30 and TRBJ2-3 for the parts outside the CDR3, the full variable domain is SQTIHQWPATLVQPVGSPLSLECTVEGTSNPNLYWYRQAAGRGLQLLFYSVGIGQISSEVPQNLSASRPQDRQFILSSKKLLLSDSGFYLCAWSVQVSSTDTQYFGPGTRLTVL.

The rearrangement links TRBV12-3 or TRBV12-4 to TRBJ2-7; the D gene is possibly TRBD2 (6 bases). V was trimmed by 6 bases and J by 0 bases, leaving 15 bases between them. The CDR3 spans 15 residues. CDR3 in amino acids: CASSSGRERSYEQYF. CDR3 sequence (DNA): TGTGCCAGCAGCTCGGGCCGGGAGCGCTCCTACGAGCAGTACTTC.

In this sample, this clonotype turned up many times. This rearrangement joins TRBV20-1 to TRBJ1-2; no definite D call. The CDR3 consists of 15 residues. CDR1 is DFQATT, CDR2 SNEGSKA, per germline (reference sequence). V was trimmed by 0 bases and J by 2 bases, leaving 13 bases between them. The CDR3 sequence: CSARDETRENYGYTF. The CDR3 bases are TGCAGTGCTAGAGACGAAACCCGCGAGAACTATGGCTACACCTTC.

This sequence joins TRBV3-1 and TRBJ2-3; 8 bases are a match to TRBD2. The germline CDR1 and CDR2 sequences are LGHDT and YNNKEL (reference sequence). V shed 1 base and J 4 bases; nucleotides not matched to a gene: 10. CDR3 length: 17 amino acids. This CDR3 reads CASSQGSAGGLADTQYF. The CDR3 DNA reads as TGTGCCAGCAGCCAAGGATCGGCGGGGGGTTTGGCAGATACGCAGTATTTT.

This clonotype was counted only a few times. The chain joins TRBV4-3 to TRBJ1-2; D is unresolved. Germline-derived CDR1 and CDR2 are LGHNA and YSLEER. With 0 bases removed from V and 5 bases from J, the gap between germline ends came to 13 bases. This CDR3 has 15 residues. CDR3 amino acids: CASSQDLLAGYGYTF. The DNA for the CDR3 is TGCGCCAGCAGCCAAGATCTTTTGGCTGGGTATGGCTACACCTTC.

This clonotype was observed a handful of times. The chain uses TRBV6-2 or TRBV6-3 and TRBJ2-1; 9 bases align to TRBD2. CDR3 size: 14 residues. The trim removed 6 bases at V and 9 bases at J, leaving 9 bases unmatched. Germline V gene data show CDR1 as MNHEY and CDR2 as SVGEGT. This chain's CDR3 is CASRPSGKAVEQFF. The CDR3 coding sequence is TGTGCCAGCAGGCCTAGCGGGAAAGCTGTTGAGCAGTTCTTC.

This clonotype came up many times. The V gene is TRBV4-3, the J gene TRBJ2-2, with D unclear. From germline, CDR1 is LGHNA and CDR2 YSLEER. This CDR3 has 14 residues. The ends were cut back, 6 bases at V and 3 bases at J, with 11 bases in the middle. CDR3 protein: CASSLAQYTGELFF. DNA of the CDR3: TGCGCCAGCAGTTTGGCGCAGTACACCGGGGAGCTGTTTTTT.

This clonotype was seen a handful of times. This chain connects TRBV5-8 to TRBJ1-5; tentative D call: TRBD1 (6 bases). Trimming took 0 bases from V and 0 from J, leaving 13 bases between them. CDR1 SGHTS and CDR2 YDEGEE come from the germline V gene. There are 17 residues in the CDR3. CDR3 DNA: TGTGCCAGCAGCTTGGGGACAGATCCGAATAGCAATCAGCCCCAGCATTTT. Translating it yields CASSLGTDPNSNQPQHF.

The rearrangement links TRBV29-1 to TRBJ1-1; no clear D gene. In germline, CDR1 is SQVTM, CDR2 ANQGSEA. The length of the CDR3 is 11 residues. V was shortened by 3 bases and J by 11 bases, with 13 bases between the two germline ends. This CDR3 is CSVEEEARAFF. The CDR3 region has the DNA TGCAGCGTTGAGGAGGAGGCTCGGGCTTTCTTT.

The rearrangement links TRBV6-2 or TRBV6-3 to TRBJ1-4, with D possibly being TRBD1 (5 bases). V was shortened by 7 bases and J by 8 bases, with 14 bases between the two germline ends. CDR1 and CDR2 (germline): MNHEY, SVGEGT. The CDR3 is 13 amino acids. DNA of the CDR3: TGTGCCAGCAACAGGCAGAAGAAGGAAAAACTGTTTTTT. Its protein product is CASNRQKKEKLFF.

The rearrangement uses TRBV20-1 and TRBJ2-2; tentatively, D is TRBD1 or TRBD2 (6 bases each). The V end lost 3 bases, the J end lost 5 bases, and 13 bases lay between the germline ends. Looked up from germline, CDR1 is DFQATT and CDR2 is SNEGSKA (reference sequence). CDR3 length: 14 residues. The CDR3 here is CSASTGGDTGELFF. The DNA of the CDR3 is TGCAGTGCTAGTACCGGGGGCGATACCGGGGAGCTGTTTTTT.

At least ten counts were recorded for this clonotype. The genes are TRBV27 and TRBJ2-7; no clear D. V was trimmed by 0 bases and J by 2 bases, leaving 5 bases between them. CDR3 size: 13 residues. Germline V gene lookup returns CDR1 MNHEY and CDR2 SMNVEV (reference sequence). The CDR3 region has the DNA TGTGCCAGCAGTTTATCGGCGGCCTACGAGCAGTACTTC. This codes for CASSLSAAYEQYF.

This clonotype has at least ten counts. The chain employs TRBV27 and TRBJ1-2, with 9 nucleotides matching TRBD1. The CDR3 has 15 residues. The germline gives CDR1 MNHEY, CDR2 SMNVEV (reference sequence). The junction had 12 bases not matched to a gene; V was cut back by 6 bases and J by 7 bases. This CDR3 reads CASRGTGLRKGGYTF. CDR3 sequence (DNA): TGTGCCAGCAGAGGGACAGGGCTCAGGAAGGGTGGCTACACCTTC.

The chain has TRBV27 and TRBJ1-1; the match to TRBD1 covers 11 bases. The CDR3 runs 15 residues. Trimming took 2 bases from V and 5 from J; bases not matched to a gene: 4. The germline V gene has CDR1 MNHEY and CDR2 SMNVEV (reference sequence). CDR3 sequence: CASSLGTGGWTEAFF. Here the CDR3 DNA reads TGTGCCAGCAGTTTAGGGACAGGGGGTTGGACTGAAGCTTTCTTT.

V usage is TRBV30 and J usage is TRBJ1-1; D is ambiguous. The V gene lost 2 bases and the J gene lost 5 bases, with 9 bases spanning the gap. Germline assignment: CDR1 GTSNPN and CDR2 SVGIG (reference sequence). This CDR3 contains 12 residues. The CDR3 here is CAWSSFLTEAFF. CDR3 DNA: TGTGCCTGGAGTTCATTTCTTACTGAAGCTTTCTTT.

Many counts were recorded for this clonotype. J is TRBJ2-2 and V is TRBV20-1; D is ambiguous. Per germline, CDR1 DFQATT and CDR2 SNEGSKA (reference sequence). CDR3 length: 15 amino acids. Trimming removed 0 bases from V and 0 bases from J, with 8 bases in between. In DNA form, the CDR3 reads TGCAGTGCTAGAGATAAGAATTCGAACACCGGGGAGCTGTTTTTT. It encodes CSARDKNSNTGELFF.

This clonotype was seen a handful of times. The J gene is TRBJ1-6, the V gene TRBV6-5; tentatively, D is TRBD1 (5 bases). Germline V gene lookup returns CDR1 MNHEY and CDR2 SVGAGI. Trimming took off 7 bases at V and 7 bases at J, with 17 bases between the two ends. CDR3 length equals 15 residues. CDR3 region: CASTPILGGNSPLHF. The CDR3 coding sequence is TGTGCCAGCACTCCAATTTTGGGGGGGAATTCACCCCTCCACTTT.

V is TRBV10-3 and J is TRBJ2-1, with D hard to call. This CDR3 has 11 residues. Germline V gene lookup returns CDR1 ENHRY and CDR2 SYGVKD. V lost 10 bases, J lost 7 bases, and 11 bases lay in between. The CDR3 sequence is CATGMGNEQFF. The CDR3 coding sequence is TGTGCCACCGGCATGGGGAATGAGCAGTTCTTC.

This clonotype was counted between two and nine times. The gene calls are TRBV11-2 and TRBJ2-3, with D unresolved. The germline gives CDR1 SGHAT, CDR2 FQNNGV. V was pared by 5 bases and J by 0 bases, with 3 bases between. This CDR3 comprises 12 residues. The CDR3 bases are TGTGCCAGCAGCGATAGCACAGATACGCAGTATTTT. Translated: CASSDSTDTQYF. The variable domain in full, with the rest retrieved from reference TRBV11-2 and TRBJ2-3, is EAGVAQSPRYKIIEKRQSVAFWCNPISGHATLYWYQQILGQGPKLLIQFQNNGVVDDSQLPKDRFSAERLKGVDSTLKIQPAKLEDSAVYLCASSDSTDTQYFGPGTRLTVL.

This clonotype was observed a handful of times. The V gene is TRBV20-1, the J gene TRBJ2-1; TRBD2 matches at 8 bases. The CDR3 length is 15 residues. The V segment lost 6 bases and the J segment 6 bases; nucleotides outside the gene matches: 13. The germline V gene encodes CDR1 DFQATT and CDR2 SNEGSKA (reference sequence). The CDR3 nucleotides read TGCAGTGCAGGGAGTAGCGGGATAGGGGGCAATGAGCAGTTCTTC. Protein: CSAGSSGIGGNEQFF.

This clonotype was found many times. This sequence joins TRBV13 and TRBJ1-2; the D is unclear. Germline CDR1 PRHDT, CDR2 FYEKMQ (reference sequence). CDR3 length equals 13 residues. Between the trimmed V and J ends, which lost 0 bases and 6 bases, there was a span of 8 bases. The DNA of the CDR3 is TGTGCCAGCAGCTTAGGCAGGCTAGATGGCTACACCTTC. This sequence encodes CASSLGRLDGYTF. Supplemented by reference TRBV13 and TRBJ1-2, the full variable domain reads AAGVIQSPRHLIKEKRETATLKCYPIPRHDTVYWYQQGPGQDPQFLISFYEKMQSDKGSIPDRFSAQQFSDYHSELNMSSLELGDSALYFCASSLGRLDGYTFGSGTRLTVV.

V is TRBV28 and J is TRBJ2-2; 7 bases line up with TRBD1. The germline gives CDR1 MDHEN, CDR2 SYDVKM. The trim removed 7 bases at V and 9 bases at J, leaving 8 bases unmatched. CDR3 length: 13 amino acids. The CDR3 sequence: CASNPRGTRELFF. DNA of the CDR3: TGTGCCAGCAATCCCAGGGGGACCCGGGAGCTGTTTTTT. Drawing the rest from reference TRBV28 and TRBJ2-2, the complete variable domain is DVKVTQSSRYLVKRTGEKVFLECVQDMDHENMFWYRQDPGLGLRLIYFSYDVKMKEKGDIPEGYSVSREKKERFSLILESASTNQTSMYLCASNPRGTRELFFGEGSRLTVL.

CDR3 in amino acids: CASSLGAGTRGSNQPQHF. CDR3 DNA sequence: TGTGCCAGCTCTCTTGGGGCGGGAACCCGAGGGAGCAATCAGCCCCAGCATTTT. The chain joins TRBV28 to TRBJ1-5; maybe TRBD1 (5 bases). The length of the CDR3 is 18 residues. Trimming left V 8 bases short and J 1 base short, with 24 bases between. Germline V gene lookup returns CDR1 MDHEN and CDR2 SYDVKM.